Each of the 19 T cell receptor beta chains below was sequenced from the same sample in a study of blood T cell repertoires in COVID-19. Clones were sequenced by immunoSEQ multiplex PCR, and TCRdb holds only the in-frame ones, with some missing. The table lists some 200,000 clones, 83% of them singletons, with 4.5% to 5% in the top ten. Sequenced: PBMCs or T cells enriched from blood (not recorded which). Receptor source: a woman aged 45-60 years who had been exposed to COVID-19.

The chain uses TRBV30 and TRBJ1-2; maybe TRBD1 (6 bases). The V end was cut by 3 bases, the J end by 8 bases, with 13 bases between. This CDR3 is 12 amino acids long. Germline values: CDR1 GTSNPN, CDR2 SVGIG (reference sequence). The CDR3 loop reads CAWSYNRDGYTF. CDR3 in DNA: TGTGCCTGGAGCTACAACAGGGACGGCTACACCTTC. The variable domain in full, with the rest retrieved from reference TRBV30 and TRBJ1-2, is SQTIHQWPATLVQPVGSPLSLECTVEGTSNPNLYWYRQAAGRGLQLLFYSVGIGQISSEVPQNLSASRPQDRQFILSSKKLLLSDSGFYLCAWSYNRDGYTFGSGTRLTVV.

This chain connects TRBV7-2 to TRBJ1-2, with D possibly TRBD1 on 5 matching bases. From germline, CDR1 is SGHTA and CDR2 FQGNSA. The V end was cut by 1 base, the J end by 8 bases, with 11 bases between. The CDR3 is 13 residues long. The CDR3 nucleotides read TGTGCCAGCAGCTTAGGGGGCTCCGAAGGCTACACCTTC. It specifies CASSLGGSEGYTF. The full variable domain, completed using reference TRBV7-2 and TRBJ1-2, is GAGVSQSPSNKVTEKGKDVELRCDPISGHTALYWYRQSLGQGLEFLIYFQGNSAPDKSGLPSDRFSAERTGGSVSTLTIQRTQQEDSAVYLCASSLGGSEGYTFGSGTRLTVV.

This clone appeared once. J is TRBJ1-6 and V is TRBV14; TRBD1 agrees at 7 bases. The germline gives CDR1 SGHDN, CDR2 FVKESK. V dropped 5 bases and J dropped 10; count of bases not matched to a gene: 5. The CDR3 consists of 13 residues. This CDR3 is CASSASGGSPLHF. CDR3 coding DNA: TGTGCCAGCAGCGCCTCAGGGGGATCACCCCTCCACTTT.

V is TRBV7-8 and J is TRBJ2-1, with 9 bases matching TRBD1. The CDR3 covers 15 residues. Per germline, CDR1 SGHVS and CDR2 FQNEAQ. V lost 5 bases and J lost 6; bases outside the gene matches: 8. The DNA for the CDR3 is TGTGCCAGCAGCCCGCGACAGGGGGTTTTCAATGAGCAGTTCTTC. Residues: CASSPRQGVFNEQFF. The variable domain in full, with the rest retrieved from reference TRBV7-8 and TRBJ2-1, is GAGVSQSPRYKVAKRGQDVALRCDPISGHVSLFWYQQALGQGPEFLTYFQNEAQLDKSGLPSDRFFAERPEGSVSTLKIQRTQQEDSAVYLCASSPRQGVFNEQFFGPGTRLTVL.

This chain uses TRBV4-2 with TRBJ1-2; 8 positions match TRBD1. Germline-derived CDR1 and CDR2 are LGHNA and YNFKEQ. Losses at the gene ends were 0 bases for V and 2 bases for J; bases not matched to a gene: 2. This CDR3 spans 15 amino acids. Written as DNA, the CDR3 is TGTGCCAGCAGCCAAGACAGACAGGGGAACTATGGCTACACCTTC. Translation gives CASSQDRQGNYGYTF.

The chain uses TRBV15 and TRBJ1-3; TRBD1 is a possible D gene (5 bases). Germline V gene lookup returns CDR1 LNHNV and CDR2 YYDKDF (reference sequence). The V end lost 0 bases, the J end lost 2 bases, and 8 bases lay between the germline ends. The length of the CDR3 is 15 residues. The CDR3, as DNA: TGTGCCACCAGCAGAGAGGGGGGTCCTGGAAACACCATATATTTT. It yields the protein CATSREGGPGNTIYF. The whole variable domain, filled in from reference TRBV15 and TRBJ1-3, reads DAMVIQNPRYQVTQFGKPVTLSCSQTLNHNVMYWYQQKSSQAPKLLFHYYDKDFNNEADTPDNFQSRRPNTSFCFLDIRSPGLGDTAMYLCATSREGGPGNTIYFGEGSWLTVV.

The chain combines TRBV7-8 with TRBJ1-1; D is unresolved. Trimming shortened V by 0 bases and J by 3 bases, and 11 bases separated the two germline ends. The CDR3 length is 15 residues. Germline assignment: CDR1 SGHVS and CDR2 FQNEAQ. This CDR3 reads CASSLATDYHTEAFF. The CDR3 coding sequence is TGTGCCAGCAGCTTAGCGACGGACTATCACACTGAAGCTTTCTTT.

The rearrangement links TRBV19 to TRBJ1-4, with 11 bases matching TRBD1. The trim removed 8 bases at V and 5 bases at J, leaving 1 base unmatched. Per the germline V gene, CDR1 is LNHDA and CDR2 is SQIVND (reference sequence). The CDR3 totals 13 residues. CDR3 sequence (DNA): TGTGCCAGTGGGGACAGGGGGAATGAAAAACTGTTTTTT. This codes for CASGDRGNEKLFF. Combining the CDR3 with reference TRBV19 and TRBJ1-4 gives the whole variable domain DGGITQSPKYLFRKEGQNVTLSCEQNLNHDAMYWYRQDPGQGLRLIYYSQIVNDFQKGDIAEGYSVSREKKESFPLTVTSAQKNPTAFYLCASGDRGNEKLFFGSGTQLSVL.

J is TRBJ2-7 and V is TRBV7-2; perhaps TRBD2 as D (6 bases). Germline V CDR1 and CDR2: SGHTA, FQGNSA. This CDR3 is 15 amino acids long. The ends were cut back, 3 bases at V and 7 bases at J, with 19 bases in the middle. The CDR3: CASSFEFGRGREQYF. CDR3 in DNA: TGTGCCAGCAGCTTTGAGTTTGGCAGAGGGAGGGAGCAGTACTTC.

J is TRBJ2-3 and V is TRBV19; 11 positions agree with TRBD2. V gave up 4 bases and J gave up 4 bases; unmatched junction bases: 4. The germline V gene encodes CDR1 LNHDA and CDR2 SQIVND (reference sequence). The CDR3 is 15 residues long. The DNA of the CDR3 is TGTGCCAGTAGTAGAACGGGACTAGCGGCAGATACGCAGTATTTT. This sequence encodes CASSRTGLAADTQYF. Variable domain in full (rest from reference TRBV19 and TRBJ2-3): DGGITQSPKYLFRKEGQNVTLSCEQNLNHDAMYWYRQDPGQGLRLIYYSQIVNDFQKGDIAEGYSVSREKKESFPLTVTSAQKNPTAFYLCASSRTGLAADTQYFGPGTRLTVL.

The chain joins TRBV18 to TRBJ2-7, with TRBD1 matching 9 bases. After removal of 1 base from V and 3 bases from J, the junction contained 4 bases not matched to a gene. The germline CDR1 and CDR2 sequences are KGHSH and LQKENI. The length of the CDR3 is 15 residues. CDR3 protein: CASSPRDREGYEQYF. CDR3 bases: TGTGCCAGCTCACCACGGGACAGGGAAGGCTACGAGCAGTACTTC.

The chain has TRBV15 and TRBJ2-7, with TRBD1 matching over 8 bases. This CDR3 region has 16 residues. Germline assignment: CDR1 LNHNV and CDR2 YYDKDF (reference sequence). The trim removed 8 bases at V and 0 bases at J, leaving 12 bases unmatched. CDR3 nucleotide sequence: TGTGCCACCGGGGTGGGGACAGGACCCCTCTCCTACGAGCAGTACTTC. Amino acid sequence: CATGVGTGPLSYEQYF.

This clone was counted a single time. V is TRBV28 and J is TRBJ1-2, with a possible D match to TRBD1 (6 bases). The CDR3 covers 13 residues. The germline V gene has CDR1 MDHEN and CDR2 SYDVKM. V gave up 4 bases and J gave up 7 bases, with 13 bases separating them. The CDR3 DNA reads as TGTGCCAGCAGTTCTACAGGGTTCTCTGGCTACACCTTC. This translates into CASSSTGFSGYTF.

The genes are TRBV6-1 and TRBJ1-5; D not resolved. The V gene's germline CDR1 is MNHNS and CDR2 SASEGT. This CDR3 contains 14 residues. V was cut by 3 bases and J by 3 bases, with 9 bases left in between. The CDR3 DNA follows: TGTGCCAGCAGTGACCCGAGAATCAATCAGCCCCAGCATTTT. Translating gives CASSDPRINQPQHF.

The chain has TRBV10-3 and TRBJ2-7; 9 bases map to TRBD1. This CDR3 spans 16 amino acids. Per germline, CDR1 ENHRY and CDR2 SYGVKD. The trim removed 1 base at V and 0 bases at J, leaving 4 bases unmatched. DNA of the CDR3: TGTGCCATCAGTGAGTTCGACAGGGGGAGCTCCTACGAGCAGTACTTC. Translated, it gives CAISEFDRGSSYEQYF.

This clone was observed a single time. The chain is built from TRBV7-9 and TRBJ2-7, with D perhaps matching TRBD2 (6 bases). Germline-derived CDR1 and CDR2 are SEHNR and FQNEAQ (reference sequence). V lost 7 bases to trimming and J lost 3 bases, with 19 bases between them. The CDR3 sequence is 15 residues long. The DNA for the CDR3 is TGTGCCAGCATACCCGGAGGGAGACCGATCTACGAGCAGTACTTC. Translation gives CASIPGGRPIYEQYF.

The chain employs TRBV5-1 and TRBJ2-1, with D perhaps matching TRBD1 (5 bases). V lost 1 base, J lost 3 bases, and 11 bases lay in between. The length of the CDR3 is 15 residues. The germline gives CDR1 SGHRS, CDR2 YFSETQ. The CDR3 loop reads CASSLYSTGYNEQFF. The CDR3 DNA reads TGCGCCAGCAGCTTGTACAGTACAGGCTACAATGAGCAGTTCTTC.

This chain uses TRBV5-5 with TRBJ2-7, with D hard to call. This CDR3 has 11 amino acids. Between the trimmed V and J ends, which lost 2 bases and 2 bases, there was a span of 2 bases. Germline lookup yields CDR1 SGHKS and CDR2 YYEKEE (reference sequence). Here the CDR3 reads CASSFAYEQYF. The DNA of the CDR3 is TGTGCCAGCAGCTTCGCCTACGAGCAGTACTTC.

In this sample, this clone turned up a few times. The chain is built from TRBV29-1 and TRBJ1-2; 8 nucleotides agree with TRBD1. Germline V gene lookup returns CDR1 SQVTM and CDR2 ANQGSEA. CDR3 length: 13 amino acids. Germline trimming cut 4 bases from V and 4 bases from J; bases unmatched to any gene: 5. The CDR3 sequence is CSVAGGVGYGYTF. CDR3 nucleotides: TGCAGCGTTGCAGGGGGCGTAGGCTATGGCTACACCTTC.